One T cell receptor beta chain is described in this entry. Antigen specificity is unknown. The CDR3 length is 14 residues. This entry belongs to a study of graft-versus-host responses after intestinal transplantation. Profiling relied on immunoSEQ multiplex PCR, and the TCRdb table lists in-frame clones only, not all of them. The sample lists roughly 100,000 clones; 93% were seen once. Source: unstimulated CD8+ T cells sorted from spleen or lymph node cells, taken before intestinal transplant. This sequence originates from a human donor who received an intestinal transplant. The chain recombines TRBV21-1 with TRBJ2-5; the table's D call, TRBD1, was not checked against the DNA. TRBV21-1 is reported as a pseudogene. CDR3 nucleotide sequence: TGTGCCAGCAAAAGTGTAGGGGGTCAAGAGACCCAGTACTTC. It encodes CASKSVGGQETQYF.